The 30 T cell receptor beta chains presented below share a single source sample, sequenced in a study of T cells in Graves' hyperthyroidism and ophthalmopathy. The investigators amplified TCR beta CDR3 regions from RNA transcripts. TCR CDR3 regions were first amplified by RT-PCR with HTBI primers. From the multiplex PCR reads, TCRdb called clonotypes with MiXCR, one entry per CDR3 protein. This sample has under 400,000 distinct CDR3 sequences, with 15% to 19% found just once. What was sequenced was blood. Source of these receptors: a woman younger than 35 with Graves' hyperthyroidism that later progressed to Graves' ophthalmopathy.

The sample holds many counts of this clonotype. The genes are TRBV28 and TRBJ2-1; D is undetermined. Germline V gene data show CDR1 as MDHEN and CDR2 as SYDVKM. V lost 3 bases and J lost 5, with 8 bases in between. There are 13 residues in the CDR3. Written as DNA, the CDR3 is TGTGCCAGCAGTTTCTCGCCCCACAATGAGCAGTTCTTC. Encoded protein: CASSFSPHNEQFF.

This clonotype was recorded many times. The rearrangement links TRBV7-9 to TRBJ2-1; perhaps TRBD1 as D (6 bases). Germline V lookup: CDR1 SEHNR, CDR2 FQNEAQ (reference sequence). V was shortened by 5 bases and J by 9 bases, with 14 bases between the two germline ends. The CDR3 totals 13 residues. This CDR3 is CASSAVQGSEQFF. Here the CDR3 DNA reads TGTGCCAGCAGCGCAGTCCAGGGGTCTGAGCAGTTCTTC.

There are many counts of this clonotype. This chain joins TRBV20-1 and TRBJ2-2, with 11 bases lining up with TRBD1. In germline, CDR1 is DFQATT, CDR2 SNEGSKA (reference sequence). Trimming at V came to 5 bases and at J to 7 bases, leaving 6 bases not matched to a gene. The CDR3 has 14 residues. CDR3 region: CSAGQGAYGGELFF. CDR3 nucleotide sequence: TGCAGTGCTGGACAGGGGGCTTATGGCGGGGAGCTGTTTTTT.

This clonotype was seen ten or more times. The rearrangement joins TRBV7-3 to TRBJ2-3; weak D call: TRBD2 (5 bases). The CDR3 totals 16 residues. V lost 5 bases, J lost 2 bases, and 17 bases lay in between. The germline V gene has CDR1 SGHTA and CDR2 FQGTGA. This CDR3 reads CASSRSSAEPTDTQYF. The CDR3 nucleotides read TGTGCCAGCAGCCGTTCTTCAGCGGAACCCACAGATACGCAGTATTTT.

The rearrangement joins TRBV24-1 to TRBJ2-5, with 8 positions matching TRBD2. This CDR3 contains 16 residues. CDR1 is KGHDR and CDR2 is SFDVKD in the germline V gene. The V gene end was trimmed by 6 bases and the J gene end by 1 base; junction bases not matched to a gene: 9. Here the CDR3 DNA reads TGTGCCACCAGTTCTATCCCGGGGGGGGCCCAAGAGACCCAGTACTTC. Its translation is CATSSIPGGAQETQYF.

This clonotype has at least ten counts. V usage is TRBV5-1 and J usage is TRBJ2-1; the D call may be TRBD1 or TRBD2 (5 bases each). The germline V gene encodes CDR1 SGHRS and CDR2 YFSETQ. This CDR3 contains 16 residues. V lost 4 bases and J 1 base, leaving 15 bases between the germline ends. The CDR3 sequence is CASSPGTSSSYNEQFF. CDR3 DNA sequence: TGCGCCAGCAGCCCCGGGACCTCGTCTTCCTACAATGAGCAGTTCTTC.

This clonotype was counted at least ten times. CDR3 in amino acids: CSAPPPDRLSEQYF. The CDR3 DNA sequence: TGCAGTGCCCCCCCCCCGGACCGACTGTCCGAGCAGTACTTC. The rearrangement uses TRBV20-1 and TRBJ2-7; no reliable D call. CDR1 is DFQATT and CDR2 is SNEGSKA in the germline V gene (reference sequence). The CDR3 is 14 residues long. The V and J ends lost 6 bases and 6 bases respectively, with 21 bases between them.

The rearrangement uses TRBV4-1 and TRBJ2-3; TRBD1 matches at 7 bases. V shed 3 bases, J shed 0 bases, and the junction held 3 bases outside the gene matches. The CDR3 is 15 amino acids. Germline lookup yields CDR1 MGHRA and CDR2 YSYEKL. The DNA for the CDR3 is TGCGCCAGCAGCCACGGGACAGCTAGCACAGATACGCAGTATTTT. Its protein product is CASSHGTASTDTQYF.

With regard to this clonotype: A much larger clone sits a single nucleotide away, making a read error possible. The chain has TRBV20-1 and TRBJ1-1; D may be TRBD1 (6 bases). Germline CDR1 is DFQATT and CDR2 is SNEGSKA (reference sequence). The CDR3 runs 14 residues. The CDR3 spells CSARAGVANTEGFF. CDR3 sequence (DNA): TGCAGTGCTAGAGCAGGGGTGGCGAACACTGAAGGTTTCTTT.

As concerns this clonotype: With a much larger clone just one base away, this may be a read error. The gene calls are TRBV18 and TRBJ2-3, with D perhaps matching TRBD2 (5 bases). In germline, CDR1 is KGHSH, CDR2 LQKENI. The CDR3 is 16 amino acids. The CDR3 DNA is TGTGCCTGCTCACCACTAGTGGTGAGGGGCACAGATACGCAGTATTTT. This translates into CACSPLVVRGTDTQYF.

A note on this clonotype: This may come from a read error, since a much larger clone is one base off. The V and J genes are TRBV2 and TRBJ2-7, with TRBD1 matching over 9 bases. The V segment lost 11 bases and the J segment 5 bases; nucleotides outside the gene matches: 10. The CDR3 runs to 13 residues. Germline CDR1 is SNHLY and CDR2 is FYNNEI. The CDR3 is CAGGAGTGNEQYF. In nucleotides, the CDR3 is TGTGCCGGCGGTGCGGGGACAGGGAACGAGCAGTACTTC.

This clonotype came up many times. V usage is TRBV12-3 or TRBV12-4 and J usage is TRBJ1-2, with D possibly matching TRBD1 (5 bases). The CDR3 loop spans 13 amino acids. V lost 1 base and J 6 bases, leaving 9 bases between the germline ends. CDR3 amino acids: CASSLGREDGYTF. DNA for the CDR3: TGTGCCAGCAGTTTAGGCAGGGAGGATGGCTACACCTTC.

This clonotype came up many times. The chain combines TRBV7-8 with TRBJ1-2; 12 nucleotides match TRBD1. Germline-derived CDR1 and CDR2 are SGHVS and FQNEAQ. The J segment lost 1 base and the V segment lost 1 base, leaving 7 bases of the junction unmatched. This CDR3 spans 18 amino acids. The CDR3 loop is CASSLDPGQGANNYGYTF. The CDR3 DNA is TGTGCCAGCAGCTTAGATCCGGGACAGGGGGCAAATAACTATGGCTACACCTTC.

V gene TRBV25-1 combines with J gene TRBJ2-2; D tentatively reads TRBD1 or TRBD2 (6 bases each). Germline V gives CDR1 MGHDK, CDR2 SYGVNS. The CDR3 is made up of 15 amino acids. The V end lost 8 bases, the J end lost 4 bases, and 17 bases lay between the germline ends. CDR3: CASLSGGGFTGELFF. CDR3 DNA: TGTGCCAGCCTAAGTGGAGGGGGATTCACCGGGGAGCTGTTTTTT.

This clonotype was seen a handful of times. The chain is built from TRBV9 and TRBJ2-5; the D gene is possibly TRBD2 (5 bases). Germline V CDR1 and CDR2: SGDLS, YYNGEE. The CDR3 has 14 amino acids. V dropped 1 base and J dropped 4 bases, with 11 bases sitting between them. CDR3 in DNA: TGTGCCAGCAGCGTATCTAGCAAGGTAGAGACCCAGTACTTC. It encodes CASSVSSKVETQYF.

This clonotype was counted at least ten times. CDR3 loop: CASSYAGHSPLHF. CDR3 in DNA: TGTGCCAGCAGTTACGCGGGCCATTCACCCCTCCACTTT. This sequence joins TRBV6-6 and TRBJ1-6; D is ambiguous. Germline assignment: CDR1 MNHNY and CDR2 SVGAGI (reference sequence). V lost 2 bases, J lost 8 bases, and 7 bases lay in between. This CDR3 spans 13 amino acids.

This clonotype appeared once. V and J are TRBV24-1 and TRBJ2-3; 9 bases agree with TRBD1. The CDR3 extends over 16 amino acids. V was pared by 4 bases and J by 4 bases, with 8 bases of the junction left unmatched. Germline CDR1 reads KGHDR; CDR2 reads SFDVKD. The CDR3, as DNA: TGTGCCACCAGTGACCCACAGACAGGGGGAGCAGATACGCAGTATTTT. Translated: CATSDPQTGGADTQYF.

The chain has TRBV18 and TRBJ2-3; 15 bases line up with TRBD2. V was pared by 0 bases and J by 9 bases, with 7 bases of the junction left unmatched. The CDR3 is made up of 17 amino acids. The germline CDR1 and CDR2 sequences are KGHSH and LQKENI. This chain's CDR3 is CASSPPGLAGGPGTQYF. In nucleotides, the CDR3 is TGTGCCAGCTCACCACCTGGACTAGCGGGAGGGCCTGGGACGCAGTATTTT.

The V gene is TRBV30, the J gene TRBJ2-2; 8 bases match TRBD2. The CDR3 loop spans 15 amino acids. V shed 4 bases and J 6 bases; nucleotides not matched to a gene: 10. CDR1 and CDR2 (germline): GTSNPN, SVGIG (reference sequence). The CDR3 nucleotides are TGTGCCTGGACCGGGACTAGTACATTAGCCGGGGAGCTGTTTTTT. Translated: CAWTGTSTLAGELFF.

This clonotype was counted many times. DNA for the CDR3: TGCAGCGTAGCTCATAGGGGACTGGGGGAGACCCAGTACTTC. It is translated as CSVAHRGLGETQYF. The chain links TRBV29-1 to TRBJ2-5, with TRBD2 as a possible D gene (6 bases). CDR3 length: 14 amino acids. Germline CDR1 and CDR2: SQVTM and ANQGSEA. Trimming shortened V by 6 bases and J by 5 bases, and 19 bases separated the two germline ends. The full variable domain, in which reference TRBV29-1 and TRBJ2-5 provide the parts outside the CDR3, is SAVISQKPSRDICQRGTSLTIQCQVDSQVTMMFWYRQQPGQSLTLIATANQGSEATYESGFVIDKFPISRPNLTFSTLTVSNMSPEDSSIYLCSVAHRGLGETQYFGPGTRLLVL.

The chain employs TRBV15 and TRBJ2-1, with D tentatively TRBD2 (6 bases). Germline V gives CDR1 LNHNV, CDR2 YYDKDF (reference sequence). This CDR3 contains 16 residues. The ends were cut back, 3 bases at V and 2 bases at J, with 14 bases in the middle. As DNA, the CDR3 is TGTGCCACCAGCAGGGAGTGGGGAGGTACCTACAATGAGCAGTTCTTC. Amino acid sequence: CATSREWGGTYNEQFF. Supplemented by reference TRBV15 and TRBJ2-1, the full variable domain reads DAMVIQNPRYQVTQFGKPVTLSCSQTLNHNVMYWYQQKSSQAPKLLFHYYDKDFNNEADTPDNFQSRRPNTSFCFLDIRSPGLGDTAMYLCATSREWGGTYNEQFFGPGTRLTVL.

This clonotype was seen a handful of times. The CDR3 reads CASSEWPGQPQHF. In DNA, the CDR3 is TGTGCCAGCAGTGAATGGCCGGGCCAGCCCCAGCATTTT. The chain has TRBV25-1 and TRBJ1-5; no clear D gene. The germline V gene encodes CDR1 MGHDK and CDR2 SYGVNS. The ends were cut back, 1 base at V and 7 bases at J, with 8 bases in the middle. The CDR3 spans 13 residues. The whole variable domain, filled in from reference TRBV25-1 and TRBJ1-5, reads EADIYQTPRYLVIGTGKKITLECSQTMGHDKMYWYQQDPGMELHLIHYSYGVNSTEKGDLSSESTVSRIRTEHFPLTLESARPSHTSQYLCASSEWPGQPQHFGDGTRLSIL.

This clonotype came up many times. The rearrangement joins TRBV5-1 to TRBJ2-3; 10 nucleotides match TRBD2. V lost 0 bases, J lost 2 bases, and 6 bases stayed unmatched. Germline V lookup: CDR1 SGHRS, CDR2 YFSETQ. This CDR3 is built from 17 residues. CDR3 sequence (DNA): TGCGCCAGCAGCTTGGTAGTAGCGGGAGGTATCACAGATACGCAGTATTTT. This gives the protein CASSLVVAGGITDTQYF.

This clonotype was seen more than once but under ten times. The chain links TRBV20-1 to TRBJ1-4; unclear D gene. Trimming cost V 3 bases and J 5 bases, with 16 bases left between them. This CDR3 spans 15 amino acids. The germline gives CDR1 DFQATT, CDR2 SNEGSKA (reference sequence). CDR3 in amino acids: CSARAPRGYNEKLFF. The CDR3 nucleotides are TGCAGTGCTAGGGCCCCGCGAGGGTACAATGAAAAACTGTTTTTT.

This clonotype was detected many times. The J gene is TRBJ1-1, the V gene TRBV15; D is undetermined. V was shortened by 6 bases and J by 2 bases, with 4 bases between the two germline ends. CDR1 is LNHNV, CDR2 YYDKDF, per germline (reference sequence). CDR3 length: 11 residues. The CDR3 spells CATRINTEAFF. The CDR3 DNA is TGTGCCACCAGGATAAACACTGAAGCTTTCTTT.

This clonotype was counted at least ten times. The chain has TRBV2 and TRBJ2-3, with D perhaps matching TRBD2 (6 bases). This CDR3 comprises 14 residues. In germline, CDR1 is SNHLY, CDR2 FYNNEI. Deletions cut 5 bases from V and 5 bases from J, with 14 bases between. The CDR3 reads CASSRLVSQDTQYF. The CDR3 nucleotides read TGTGCCAGCAGTCGACTAGTAAGTCAAGATACGCAGTATTTT.

The CDR3 sequence is CASSEEGPNQPQHF. Here the CDR3 DNA reads TGTGCCAGCAGTGAGGAAGGGCCAAATCAGCCCCAGCATTTT. The chain has TRBV7-2 and TRBJ1-5, with no clear D. V was cut by 6 bases and J by 4 bases, with 13 bases left in between. CDR1 and CDR2 from the germline V gene are SGHTA and FQGNSA. There are 14 residues in the CDR3.

Ten or more counts support this clonotype. This chain connects TRBV7-8 to TRBJ2-1; a weak D match, TRBD1 (8 bases). Between the trimmed V and J ends, which lost 1 base and 0 bases, there was a span of 19 bases. CDR1 is SGHVS and CDR2 is FQNEAQ in the germline V gene. There are 19 residues in the CDR3. For the CDR3, the DNA is TGTGCCAGCAGCTTAGGGACAGGGACTACCCTGAGCTCCTACAATGAGCAGTTCTTC. Translated, it gives CASSLGTGTTLSSYNEQFF.

The rearrangement uses TRBV10-3 and TRBJ2-5; 8 bases map to TRBD2. Unmatched junction bases numbered 10, after V lost 6 bases and J lost 1 base. The CDR3 sequence is 16 residues long. Looked up from germline, CDR1 is ENHRY and CDR2 is SYGVKD. Written as DNA, the CDR3 is TGTGCCATCAGCCTCGGCCTAGCGGGTTCCCAAGAGACCCAGTACTTC. Protein sequence: CAISLGLAGSQETQYF.

At least ten counts were recorded for this clonotype. The rearrangement joins TRBV7-8 to TRBJ2-1; 11 bases map to TRBD2. Per germline, CDR1 SGHVS and CDR2 FQNEAQ. V lost 5 bases to trimming and J lost 8 bases; unmatched junction nucleotides: 8. The CDR3 spans 15 residues. This CDR3 reads CASSERTSGRDEQFF. The CDR3 DNA is TGTGCCAGCAGCGAACGGACTAGCGGGCGCGATGAGCAGTTCTTC.